This TCR beta chain came from a study of blood T cell repertoires in COVID-19. As for the study in general: Material from acute and convalescent COVID-19 was sourced from the United States, Italy and Spain. Sample material is recorded as cDNA or gDNA derived from T cells, B-cell-depleted T cells, or PBMCs.

V gave up 1 base and J gave up 0 bases, with 18 bases separating them. Looked up from germline, CDR1 is MGHRA and CDR2 is YSYEKL. This CDR3 region has 18 residues. How the authors handled the data: Amplifying reference gene primers gave estimates of nucleated cell counts. Clones were sequenced by immunoSEQ multiplex PCR, and TCRdb holds only the in-frame ones, with some missing. D and trimming come from the DNA, and the V and J calls and clone size come from that table. In the table there are about 25,000 clones, 65% to 90% of which are singletons. The TCR comes from a man older than 75 with active or convalescent COVID-19. Sequencing was done on a sample of peripheral blood. The chain combines TRBV4-1 with TRBJ1-2; D ambiguous. CDR3 sequence (DNA): TGCGCCAGCAGCCAAGGTGCAGGCCCCTCAAATTCTAACTATGGCTACACCTTC. Its protein product is CASSQGAGPSNSNYGYTF.